These 19 T cell receptor beta chains came from one sample sequenced in a study of T-cell reconstitution after alpha-beta-depleted transplantation in children. Unique molecular identifiers were incorporated when the TCRbeta library was constructed. TCRdb reprocessed the PCR reads via MiXCR and lists one record per CDR3 protein. The repertoire has 450,000 to 600,000 distinct CDR3 sequences, 18% of them found once; the top ten carry less than 4%. The sample consisted of PBMCs from the stem cell graft donor, taken from the stem cell graft. Receptors were obtained from a human donor who donated a stem cell graft to a child with acute lymphoblastic leukemia.

This clonotype was detected a few times. V gene TRBV7-3 combines with J gene TRBJ2-6; D uncertain. From germline, CDR1 is SGHTA and CDR2 FQGTGA. Trimming stripped 5 bases from V and 2 bases from J, with 7 bases between. The CDR3 contains 14 residues. Here the CDR3 reads CASSPGPGANVLTF. The CDR3 coding sequence is TGTGCCAGCAGCCCCGGGCCTGGGGCCAACGTCCTGACTTTC.

This clonotype appeared a few times. CDR3 sequence (DNA): TGCGCCAGCAGCTTGGGGACGATGGGATACGAGCAGTACTTC. Its translation is CASSLGTMGYEQYF. The rearrangement uses TRBV5-1 and TRBJ2-7; D is ambiguous. This CDR3 comprises 14 residues. In germline, CDR1 is SGHRS, CDR2 YFSETQ. With 0 bases removed from V and 4 bases from J, the gap between germline ends came to 11 bases.

The chain is built from TRBV4-1 and TRBJ2-7; D might be TRBD1 or TRBD2, each matching 5 bases. Trimming removed 3 bases from V and 2 bases from J, with 14 bases in between. Germline-derived CDR1 and CDR2 are MGHRA and YSYEKL. This CDR3 comprises 15 residues. CDR3 sequence: CASSHGDGTTYEQYF. In DNA, the CDR3 is TGCGCCAGCAGCCATGGGGACGGGACCACCTACGAGCAGTACTTC.

The genes are TRBV29-1 and TRBJ2-7; the D is unclear. V was shortened by 1 base and J by 0 bases, with 7 bases between the two germline ends. The CDR3 runs 13 residues. Germline V CDR1 and CDR2: SQVTM, ANQGSEA. The CDR3 region is CSVEGADSYEQYF. The DNA of the CDR3 is TGCAGCGTTGAAGGGGCTGACTCCTACGAGCAGTACTTC.

The chain is built from TRBV7-9 and TRBJ2-7, with D uncertain. This CDR3 spans 13 amino acids. Germline lookup yields CDR1 SEHNR and CDR2 FQNEAQ (reference sequence). Trimming removed 5 bases from V and 5 bases from J, with 13 bases in between. The DNA for the CDR3 is TGTGCCAGCAGCCCCCCCCAAACGGACGAGCAGTACTTC. This encodes CASSPPQTDEQYF.

This sequence joins TRBV20-1 and TRBJ2-4, with TRBD1 matching 12 bases. V dropped 1 base and J dropped 3; count of bases not matched to a gene: 7. This CDR3 contains 17 residues. Germline CDR1 and CDR2: DFQATT and SNEGSKA (reference sequence). This CDR3 reads CSARGDRGRVSKNIQYF. The DNA for the CDR3 is TGCAGTGCTAGAGGGGACAGGGGGCGCGTGAGCAAAAACATTCAGTACTTC.

The rearrangement joins TRBV3-1 to TRBJ2-3, with 12 positions matching TRBD2. From germline, CDR1 is LGHDT and CDR2 YNNKEL (reference sequence). V gave up 1 base and J gave up 0 bases; unmatched junction bases: 5. There are 18 residues in the CDR3. CDR3 DNA: TGTGCCAGCAGCCAAGGTACACTAGCGGGAGGCAGCACAGATACGCAGTATTTT. It encodes CASSQGTLAGGSTDTQYF.

The V gene is TRBV5-1, the J gene TRBJ2-6; TRBD1 agrees at 10 bases. The CDR3 is made up of 18 amino acids. Germline trimming cut 4 bases from V and 0 bases from J; bases unmatched to any gene: 7. Germline V CDR1 and CDR2: SGHRS, YFSETQ. This CDR3 reads CASSRGQGGFSGANVLTF. The CDR3 bases are TGCGCCAGCAGCCGCGGACAGGGGGGTTTCTCTGGGGCCAACGTCCTGACTTTC. Variable domain in full (rest from reference TRBV5-1 and TRBJ2-6): KAGVTQTPRYLIKTRGQQVTLSCSPISGHRSVSWYQQTPGQGLQFLFEYFSETQRNKGNFPGRFSGRQFSNSRSEMNVSTLELGDSALYLCASSRGQGGFSGANVLTFGAGSRLTVL.

This sequence joins TRBV5-1 and TRBJ2-4; 10 nucleotides match TRBD1. The V gene end was trimmed by 3 bases and the J gene end by 8 bases; junction bases not matched to a gene: 5. Looked up from germline, CDR1 is SGHRS and CDR2 is YFSETQ. The CDR3 has 14 residues. As DNA, the CDR3 is TGCGCCAGCAGCTCACGACAGGGGGCCGACATTCAGTACTTC. Its protein product is CASSSRQGADIQYF.

The chain links TRBV5-8 to TRBJ1-5, with no clear D. V lost 2 bases and J lost 7, with 13 bases in between. The germline V gene has CDR1 SGHTS and CDR2 YDEGEE. This CDR3 region has 14 residues. The CDR3 DNA follows: TGTGCCAGCAGCTTAGGGCCATACGGGCAGCCCCAGCATTTT. It is translated as CASSLGPYGQPQHF. The full variable domain, completed using reference TRBV5-8 and TRBJ1-5, is EAGVTQSPTHLIKTRGQQATLRCSPISGHTSVYWYQQALGLGLQFLLWYDEGEERNRGNFPPRFSGRQFPNYSSELNVNALELEDSALYLCASSLGPYGQPQHFGDGTRLSIL.

The chain employs TRBV7-6 and TRBJ2-1; 8 nucleotides match TRBD1. Germline loops: CDR1 SGHVS, CDR2 FNYEAQ. After removal of 5 bases from V and 2 bases from J, the junction contained 14 bases not matched to a gene. CDR3 size: 18 residues. In DNA, the CDR3 is TGTGCCAGCAGCCCTCGGACAGGGCTATCGGGGCCCTACAATGAGCAGTTCTTC. Protein product: CASSPRTGLSGPYNEQFF.

The genes are TRBV5-1 and TRBJ1-2; no definite D call. From germline, CDR1 is SGHRS and CDR2 YFSETQ. V was clipped by 0 bases and J by 2 bases, with 11 bases between them. This CDR3 spans 15 amino acids. The CDR3 coding sequence is TGCGCCAGCAGCTTGGTGGGGTTGACCAACTATGGCTACACCTTC. Translation gives CASSLVGLTNYGYTF.

With regard to this clonotype: A read error is possible here, since a much larger clone lies one base away. The chain links TRBV20-1 to TRBJ1-2; tentatively, D is TRBD1 (6 bases). Germline CDR1 reads DFQATT; CDR2 reads SNEGSKA (reference sequence). The CDR3 runs 14 residues. The CDR3 bases are TGCAGTGCTCTACAGGGAGGGGGAAACTATAGCTACACCTTC. Residues: CSALQGGGNYSYTF.

The V and J genes are TRBV18 and TRBJ1-5, with D unresolved. Looked up from germline, CDR1 is KGHSH and CDR2 is LQKENI. V lost 2 bases to trimming and J lost 5 bases, with 13 bases between them. This CDR3 comprises 15 residues. CDR3 protein: CASSPTTKVDQPQHF. DNA of the CDR3: TGTGCCAGCTCACCAACGACAAAGGTTGATCAGCCCCAGCATTTT.

The chain joins TRBV29-1 to TRBJ2-7; D might be TRBD1 (6 bases). Trimming removed 4 bases at V and 3 bases at J, with 13 bases between. CDR3 length equals 13 residues. Germline CDR1 SQVTM, CDR2 ANQGSEA. The CDR3 DNA reads TGCAGCGTTGCCGTGGGGGACAACTACGAGCAGTACTTC. It encodes CSVAVGDNYEQYF.

The chain is built from TRBV20-1 and TRBJ2-1; D is unresolved. The V gene's germline CDR1 is DFQATT and CDR2 SNEGSKA (reference sequence). The V and J ends lost 4 bases and 3 bases respectively, with 13 bases between them. CDR3 size: 14 residues. CDR3 protein: CSAMTPEYYNEQFF. The CDR3 DNA reads as TGCAGTGCTATGACCCCGGAGTACTACAATGAGCAGTTCTTC.

J is TRBJ2-7 and V is TRBV20-1; 8 bases are shared with TRBD2. The CDR3 has 12 amino acids. CDR1 and CDR2 (germline): DFQATT, SNEGSKA (reference sequence). V gave up 7 bases and J gave up 8 bases; unmatched junction bases: 10. The CDR3 nucleotides read TGCAGTGTTACGCGCCGGGAGGGTAAGCAGTACTTC. This sequence encodes CSVTRREGKQYF.

There are a few counts of this clonotype. The chain carries TRBV7-9 and TRBJ2-7, with D unclear. Germline CDR1 and CDR2: SEHNR and FQNEAQ (reference sequence). This CDR3 is 17 amino acids long. V was trimmed by 1 base and J by 1 base, leaving 17 bases between them. The CDR3 here is CASSLEVWRASSYEQYF. The CDR3 region has the DNA TGTGCCAGCAGCTTAGAGGTATGGAGAGCCTCTTCCTACGAGCAGTACTTC. Together with reference TRBV7-9 and TRBJ2-7, the CDR3 gives the full variable domain: DTGVSQNPRHKITKRGQNVTFRCDPISEHNRLYWYRQTLGQGPEFLTYFQNEAQLEKSRLLSDRFSAERPKGSFSTLEIQRTEQGDSAMYLCASSLEVWRASSYEQYFGPGTRLTVT.

This chain joins TRBV9 and TRBJ2-6; D is ambiguous. There are 15 residues in the CDR3. CDR1 is SGDLS and CDR2 is YYNGEE in the germline V gene. V lost 2 bases, J lost 1 base, and 7 bases lay in between. CDR3 sequence: CASSVRASGANVLTF. The CDR3 DNA is TGTGCCAGCAGCGTCCGGGCGTCTGGGGCCAACGTCCTGACTTTC.